Ten or more counts support the clone carrying this T cell receptor beta chain. What it binds is unknown. Constant-segment primers were used for 5'RACE, and the resulting TCR alpha and TCR beta cDNA libraries carried sample barcodes and UMIs. TCRdb recomputed calls from the 5' RACE reads with MiXCR, one row per CDR3 protein. The sample lists under 250,000 distinct CDR3 sequences, 15% occurring once. The data stem from a study of T-cell memory formation after mild COVID-19. The study, taken as a whole, reports: The second-wave clones peaking on day 37 were not confirmed as SARS-CoV-2-specific. Shrinking CD4+ clones resided mostly in CM and EM, and CD8+ ones in EMRA.

This CDR3 spans 16 amino acids. The V gene's germline CDR1 is SGHRS and CDR2 YFSETQ. Trimming left V 2 bases short and J 0 bases short, with 12 bases between. The V call is TRBV5-1, the J call TRBJ1-5; TRBD1 might be the D (5 bases). The sequence came from an adult woman who had mild COVID-19 (a few samples of this study predate the infection). Cell type and time point are not known. Sequences were obtained from PBMCs or a T cell subset sorted from them (not recorded which). CDR3 in amino acids: CASSFPGSYSNQPQHF. The DNA of the CDR3 is TGCGCCAGCAGCTTCCCAGGGAGCTATAGCAATCAGCCCCAGCATTTT.